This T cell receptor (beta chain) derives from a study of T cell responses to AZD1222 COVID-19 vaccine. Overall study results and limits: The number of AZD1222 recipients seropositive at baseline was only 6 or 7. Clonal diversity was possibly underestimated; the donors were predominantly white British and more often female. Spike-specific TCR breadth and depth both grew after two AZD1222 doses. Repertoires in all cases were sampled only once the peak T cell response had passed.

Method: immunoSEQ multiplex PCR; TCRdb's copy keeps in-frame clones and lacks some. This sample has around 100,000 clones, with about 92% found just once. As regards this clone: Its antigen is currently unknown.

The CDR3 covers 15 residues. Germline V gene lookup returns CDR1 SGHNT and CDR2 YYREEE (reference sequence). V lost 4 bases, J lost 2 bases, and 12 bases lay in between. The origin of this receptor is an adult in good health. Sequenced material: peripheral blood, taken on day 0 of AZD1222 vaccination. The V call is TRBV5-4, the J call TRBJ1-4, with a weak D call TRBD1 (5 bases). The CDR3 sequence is CASSLWGVTNEKLFF. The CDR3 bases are TGTGCCAGCAGCCTTTGGGGGGTGACTAATGAAAAACTGTTTTTT.